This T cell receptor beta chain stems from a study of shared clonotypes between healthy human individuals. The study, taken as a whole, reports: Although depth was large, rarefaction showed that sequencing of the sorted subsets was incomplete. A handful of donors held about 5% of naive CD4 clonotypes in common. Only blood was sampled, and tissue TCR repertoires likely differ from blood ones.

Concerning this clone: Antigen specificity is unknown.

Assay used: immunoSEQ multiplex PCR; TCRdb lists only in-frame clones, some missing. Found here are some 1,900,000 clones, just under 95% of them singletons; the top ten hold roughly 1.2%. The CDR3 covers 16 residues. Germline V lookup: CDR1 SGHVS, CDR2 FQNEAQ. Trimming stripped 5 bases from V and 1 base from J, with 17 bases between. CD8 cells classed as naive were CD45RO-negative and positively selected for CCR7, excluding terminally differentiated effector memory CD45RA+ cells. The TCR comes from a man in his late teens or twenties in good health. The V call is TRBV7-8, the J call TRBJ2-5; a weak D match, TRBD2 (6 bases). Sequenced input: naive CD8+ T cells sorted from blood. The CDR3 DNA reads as TGTGCCAGCAGCCAGAGACCGGGACTCCTCCAAGAGACCCAGTACTTC. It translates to CASSQRPGLLQETQYF.